A selection of T cell receptor beta chains follows, all from one sample in a study of CD8 T cells in Susac syndrome. One entry per CDR3 protein, called by TCRdb with MiXCR from the immunoSEQ multiplex PCR reads. The sample records about 85,000 distinct CDR3 sequences, 95% being singletons. What was sequenced was CD8+ T cells from PBMCs. These receptors were collected from a human donor with Susac syndrome. CDR3s include the opening cysteine and the closing phenylalanine or tryptophan. Each record gives: V gene, J gene, CDR3 length, D gene, clone size, CDR3 protein, CDR3 DNA. D genes are given only for firm matches. The listing skips clone size in some rows; elsewhere it reads once, few, many or a size class.

TRBV4-1,TRBJ1-1,14,NA,NA,CASRTGTENTEAFF,TGCGCCAGCAGAACCGGGACCGAGAACACTGAAGCTTTCTTT
TRBV3-1,TRBJ2-7,15,TRBD2,NA,CASSQGSGRAYEQYF,TGTGCCAGCAGCCAAGGAAGCGGGAGGGCCTACGAGCAGTACTTC
TRBV3-1,TRBJ2-3,16,NA,NA,CASSQVGGVGADTQYF,TGTGCCAGCAGCCAAGTTGGGGGAGTCGGCGCAGATACGCAGTATTTT
TRBV6-1,TRBJ2-3,16,TRBD2,NA,CASSTGTSGMTDTQYF,TGTGCCAGCAGTACCGGGACTAGCGGGATGACAGATACGCAGTATTTT
TRBV6-5,TRBJ2-1,12,NA,NA,CASSYSGDEQFF,TGTGCCAGCAGTTACTCGGGGGATGAGCAGTTCTTC
TRBV4-3,TRBJ1-5,16,NA,NA,CASSQEGPGDNQPQHF,TGCGCCAGCAGCCAAGAGGGTCCAGGGGACAATCAGCCCCAGCATTTT
TRBV6-6,TRBJ1-5,14,NA,NA,CASSTLDSDQPQHF,TGTGCCAGCAGTACCCTCGACAGTGATCAGCCCCAGCATTTT
TRBV9,TRBJ2-1,18,TRBD2,NA,CASSVGGLAPVKGNEQFF,TGTGCCAGCAGCGTAGGGGGACTAGCGCCCGTCAAGGGCAATGAGCAGTTCTTC
TRBV20-1,TRBJ2-1,14,TRBD2,NA,CSAVTSDRRVEQFF,TGCAGTGCTGTGACTAGCGATCGACGGGTTGAGCAGTTCTTC
TRBV20-1,TRBJ2-7,14,TRBD2,NA,CSASELAGPYEQYF,TGCAGTGCTAGTGAACTAGCGGGACCCTACGAGCAGTACTTC
TRBV5-6,TRBJ2-7,14,TRBD2,NA,CASSPGLGDYEQYF,TGTGCCAGCAGCCCGGGACTAGGCGACTACGAGCAGTACTTC
TRBV7-2,TRBJ2-1,15,TRBD2,NA,CASSLTSGKQNEQFF,TGTGCCAGCAGCTTAACTAGCGGGAAACAGAATGAGCAGTTCTTC
TRBV24-1,TRBJ2-4,15,NA,NA,CATSDTGEVENIQYF,TGTGCCACCAGTGATACGGGAGAGGTGGAAAACATTCAGTACTTC
TRBV19,TRBJ1-1,12,TRBD1,NA,CASQTGGTEAFF,TGTGCCAGTCAAACAGGGGGGACTGAAGCTTTCTTT
TRBV7-9,TRBJ2-5,13,NA,NA,CASSRPGEETQYF,TGTGCCAGCAGCCGCCCGGGCGAAGAGACCCAGTACTTC
TRBV5-8,TRBJ2-3,15,TRBD1,once,CASSFGQGRTDTQYF,TGTGCCAGCAGCTTTGGACAGGGCCGCACAGATACGCAGTATTTT
TRBV6-5,TRBJ2-1,14,NA,NA,CASSYSDSYNEQFF,TGTGCCAGCAGTTACTCGGACAGCTACAATGAGCAGTTCTTC
TRBV27,TRBJ2-5,13,TRBD2,few,CASSLGRGETQYF,TGTGCCAGCAGTTTAGGGAGGGGAGAGACCCAGTACTTC
TRBV27,TRBJ2-7,13,NA,NA,CASSFGRVYEQYF,TGTGCCAGCAGTTTCGGAAGAGTCTACGAGCAGTACTTC
TRBV28,TRBJ1-5,14,NA,NA,CASSPGPTGQPQHF,TGTGCCAGCAGCCCGGGACCAACAGGTCAGCCCCAGCATTTT
TRBV29-1,TRBJ2-5,12,NA,few,CSVEAGQETQYF,TGCAGCGTTGAGGCGGGGCAAGAGACCCAGTACTTC
TRBV9,TRBJ1-2,15,NA,NA,CASSVAAGDNYGYTF,TGTGCCAGCAGCGTAGCTGCAGGAGACAACTATGGCTACACCTTC
TRBV4-3,TRBJ2-1,13,TRBD2,NA,CASSRDSGNEQFF,TGCGCCAGCAGCAGAGATAGCGGGAATGAGCAGTTCTTC
TRBV6-5,TRBJ2-1,16,TRBD2,NA,CASSYGPASGRNEQFF,TGTGCCAGCAGTTACGGGCCGGCTAGCGGGAGGAATGAGCAGTTCTTC
TRBV20-1,TRBJ2-2,13,TRBD2,NA,CSARASGRKELFF,TGCAGTGCTAGGGCTAGCGGGAGAAAGGAGCTGTTTTTT
TRBV5-1,TRBJ1-1,13,NA,NA,CASSFSGGTEAFF,TGCGCCAGCAGCTTCTCGGGGGGAACTGAAGCTTTCTTT
TRBV27,TRBJ2-1,14,NA,NA,CASRSATSYNEQFF,TGTGCCAGCAGATCAGCGACCTCCTACAATGAGCAGTTCTTC
TRBV27,TRBJ1-5,14,NA,NA,CASSLRGSIQPQHF,TGTGCCAGCAGTTTAAGGGGCTCAATTCAGCCCCAGCATTTT
TRBV12-3/TRBV12-4,TRBJ2-5,15,TRBD1,NA,CASSFGTVYQETQYF,TGTGCCAGCAGTTTCGGGACAGTGTACCAAGAGACCCAGTACTTC
TRBV29-1,TRBJ2-7,17,TRBD1,NA,CSVVGTTGTGGRYEQYF,TGCAGCGTTGTGGGGACCACCGGGACAGGGGGCAGGTACGAGCAGTACTTC
TRBV29-1,TRBJ1-4,13,NA,NA,CSARGGWGEKLFF,TGCAGCGCCCGGGGTGGATGGGGTGAAAAACTGTTTTTT
TRBV9,TRBJ2-1,16,NA,once,CASSVVGPEPRNEQFF,TGTGCCAGCAGCGTAGTCGGGCCGGAGCCCCGGAATGAGCAGTTCTTC
TRBV7-9,TRBJ1-2,15,NA,NA,CASSLPIVRFRGYTF,TGTGCCAGCAGCTTACCCATCGTTCGTTTTCGTGGCTACACCTTC
TRBV2,TRBJ2-5,14,TRBD2,NA,CASNLAGGPETQYF,TGTGCCAGCAACCTAGCGGGAGGGCCGGAGACCCAGTACTTC
TRBV30,TRBJ2-7,13,NA,NA,CAWDLRVSYEQYF,TGTGCCTGGGACCTGAGAGTCTCCTACGAGCAGTACTTC
TRBV5-6,TRBJ2-4,15,TRBD1,NA,CASSLGGGAKNIQYF,TGTGCCAGCAGCTTGGGAGGGGGCGCCAAAAACATTCAGTACTTC
TRBV6-2/TRBV6-3,TRBJ1-1,13,NA,NA,CASIRQMNTEAFF,TGTGCCAGCATAAGACAGATGAACACTGAAGCTTTCTTT
TRBV5-6,TRBJ1-5,13,NA,once,CASGLGSNQPQHF,TGTGCCAGCGGCCTGGGATCGAATCAGCCCCAGCATTTT
TRBV30,TRBJ1-1,15,TRBD1,NA,CAWSVWTGVNTEAFF,TGTGCCTGGAGTGTATGGACAGGGGTGAACACTGAAGCTTTCTTT
TRBV9,TRBJ2-2,13,NA,few,CASSVTSTGELFF,TGTGCCAGCAGCGTGACCTCAACCGGGGAGCTGTTTTTT
TRBV2,TRBJ2-7,13,NA,NA,CASSEATAYEQYF,TGTGCCAGCAGTGAAGCAACAGCCTACGAGCAGTACTTC
TRBV13,TRBJ2-3,13,NA,NA,CASSFPGGDTQYF,TGTGCCAGCAGCTTTCCCGGGGGAGATACGCAGTATTTT